This T cell receptor beta chain was identified in a study of blood T cell repertoires in COVID-19 (dated by TCRdb to about 2020). In terms of the full investigation: Samples covering the acute and convalescent phases of COVID-19 were provided by collaborators in the United States, Italy and Spain. The samples were drawn from two sources: the first 160 participants of the ongoing ImmuneRACE study, and 1,000 to 1,500 subjects contributed by 6 global collaborators. Nearly every sample came with metadata listing a de-identified subject ID, COVID-19 status, age in years and sex. The prospective study material was composed of cDNA or gDNA derived from T cells, B-cell-depleted T cells, or PBMCs. Where available, HLA class I and class II types were obtained from metadata supplied by the sample provider rather than from assay-based typing. Subjects who had been exposed to COVID-19, were actively infected with it, or had recovered from it provided the deeply sampled blood TCRbeta repertoires that made up the dataset. The repertoires were released in a freely available public database intended as a resource for research on the immune response to SARS-CoV-2.

To note about this clone: It has no known antigen specificity. As the CDR3 is not closed by the conserved phenylalanine or tryptophan, this likely results from a read error. No DNA is shown, since the ends of the CDR3 on it are uncertain; the CDR3 is the one TCRdb lists.

The collaborating institutions used their own protocols to collect whole blood in K2EDTA tubes. Collaborator samples were shipped for TCRbeta analysis as frozen whole blood, isolated PBMCs, or DNA extracted from either sample type. TCRbeta CDR3 regions were amplified from genomic DNA using the immunoSEQ Assay, a bias-controlled multiplex PCR. Per the authors' processing: Within the assay, amplification of reference gene primers was used to estimate how many nucleated cells each sample contained. To quantify the absolute abundance of each unique TCRbeta CDR3 rearrangement, sequence reads were collapsed and filtered. For each sample, productive Simpson clonality was calculated as the square root of Simpson's diversity index over productive rearrangements. TCRdb carries this immuneACCESS record with in-frame sequences only. Its versions omit some clonotypes, under half of them owing to an unresolved V gene in the studies checked, with the rest unexplained. From that table come the V and J calls and clone size; the DNA was used to work out D and trimming. The sample profile shows more than 150,000 clones; about nine tenths of them were found once. Jointly, the top ten make up roughly 20% of the sample.

What the authors observed across the whole study: Clinical and demographic metadata were provided uncurated, with the amount varying by source and participant.

A total of 9 residues make up the CDR3, ends included. Sequences SGHDT (CDR1) and YYEEEE (CDR2) are obtained from the germline V gene. Recombination connected TRBV5-6 to TRBJ1-5. The sample was peripheral blood. The clonotype comes from a man aged 65 to 85 with active or convalescent COVID-19. The CDR3 sequence is CASRVGGSE.